Listed below are T cell receptor beta chains from one sample, sequenced in a study of T cells in Graves' hyperthyroidism and ophthalmopathy. TCRdb re-called the multiplex PCR reads through MiXCR, storing one row per CDR3 protein. Of 240,000 or so distinct CDR3 sequences detected, roughly 15% appear once; the ten largest clones hold around 28%. The material sequenced was blood. The receptors were gathered from a woman between 18 and 29 years old with Graves' ophthalmopathy. Each CDR3 is given with its conserved first and last residue. The order of the fields is J gene, clone size, V gene, D gene, CDR3 protein, CDR3 DNA. The D gene is left open where the match is weak. Size is omitted from some rows. Given values are once, few, many or a class for expanded clones.

TRBJ2-7,many,TRBV2,.,CASSESGGPYEQYF,TGTGCCAGCAGTGAGAGCGGCGGTCCCTACGAGCAGTACTTC
TRBJ2-3,many,TRBV9,TRBD2,CASSVAGLAGVPTDTQYF,TGTGCCAGCAGCGTAGCGGGACTAGCGGGAGTTCCCACAGATACGCAGTATTTT
TRBJ2-6,many,TRBV11-2,.,CASRGGTRGRANVLTF,TGTGCCAGCAGGGGCGGGACAAGGGGAAGGGCCAACGTCCTGACTTTC
TRBJ2-1,many,TRBV28,TRBD1,CASSSYPRTDRESYNEQFF,TGTGCCAGCAGTTCCTATCCCCGCACGGACAGGGAAAGCTACAATGAGCAGTTCTTC
TRBJ2-1,many,TRBV29-1,TRBD2,CSTGREGSEQFF,TGCAGTACGGGGCGGGAGGGAAGCGAGCAGTTCTTC
TRBJ1-5,many,TRBV20-1,.,CSASRRGRDNQPQHF,TGCAGTGCTAGTCGGCGGGGGCGAGACAATCAGCCCCAGCATTTT
TRBJ1-1,many,TRBV3-1,TRBD1,CASSPTDRDETEAFF,TGTGCCAGCAGCCCGACGGACAGGGACGAAACTGAAGCTTTCTTT
TRBJ1-1,many,TRBV10-3,.,CAISIRGSEAFF,TGTGCCATCAGCATCAGGGGTTCTGAAGCTTTCTTT
TRBJ2-3,.,TRBV9,TRBD1,CASVVGGQGSTDTQYF,TGTGCCAGCGTGGTTGGGGGACAGGGCAGCACAGATACGCAGTATTTT
TRBJ2-7,.,TRBV4-1,.,CASSQETGRFEQYF,TGCGCCAGCAGCCAAGAAACGGGGCGATTCGAGCAGTACTTC
TRBJ2-7,few,TRBV2,.,CAIPGPGGFYEQYF,TGTGCCATCCCCGGGCCAGGGGGGTTCTACGAGCAGTACTTC
TRBJ2-1,many,TRBV30,TRBD2,CAWSTTSGVWGEQFF,TGTGCCTGGAGCACCACTAGCGGGGTTTGGGGTGAGCAGTTCTTC
TRBJ1-5,many,TRBV28,.,CASRVNSNQPQHF,TGTGCCAGCAGAGTTAATAGCAATCAGCCCCAGCATTTT
TRBJ1-2,many,TRBV29-1,.,CSVDSGTVYGYTF,TGCAGCGTGGACTCGGGGACCGTCTATGGCTACACCTTC
TRBJ1-2,many,TRBV6-1,.,CASSYWTRGGSGNGYTF,TGTGCCAGCAGCTATTGGACAAGGGGGGGTTCGGGGAATGGCTACACCTTC
TRBJ2-7,many,TRBV27,TRBD2,CASSATGAGGPEEQYF,TGTGCCAGCAGTGCCACCGGGGCGGGGGGGCCGGAAGAGCAGTACTTC
TRBJ2-5,many,TRBV5-1,.,CASSLAEGLQETQYF,TGCGCCAGCAGCTTGGCCGAGGGACTTCAAGAGACCCAGTACTTC
TRBJ1-2,many,TRBV3-1,.,CASRQISAVGGYTF,TGTGCCAGCAGACAGATTTCAGCAGTTGGTGGCTACACCTTC
TRBJ2-4,many,TRBV6-2/TRBV6-3,.,CASSLTGFEGDIQYF,TGTGCCAGCAGTCTCACAGGGTTCGAGGGGGACATTCAGTACTTC
TRBJ1-6,many,TRBV28,TRBD1,CASSFGQGNSPLHF,TGTGCCAGCAGTTTCGGACAGGGGAATTCACCCCTCCACTTT
TRBJ1-1,many,TRBV5-1,TRBD1,CASARDRGFRTEAFF,TGCGCCAGCGCCCGGGACAGGGGGTTTAGGACTGAAGCTTTCTTT
TRBJ2-3,many,TRBV12-3/TRBV12-4,.,CASSLGRGPERDTQYF,TGTGCCAGCAGTTTGGGGCGGGGGCCCGAGAGAGATACGCAGTATTTT
TRBJ2-1,many,TRBV28,TRBD2,CASSHGLAGNNEQFF,TGTGCCAGCAGTCACGGACTAGCGGGTAACAATGAGCAGTTCTTC
TRBJ2-1,.,TRBV12-3/TRBV12-4,.,CASSSLLDEQFF,TGTGCCAGCAGTTCTCTATTAGATGAGCAGTTCTTC
TRBJ2-7,many,TRBV12-3/TRBV12-4,TRBD2,CASSLALAGAYEQYF,TGTGCCAGCAGTTTAGCGCTAGCGGGAGCCTACGAGCAGTACTTC
TRBJ1-1,many,TRBV7-8,.,CASSLGGGPNTEAFF,TGTGCCAGCAGCTTGGGAGGCGGTCCAAACACTGAAGCTTTCTTT
TRBJ2-5,many,TRBV28,TRBD2,CASSPGTSGRETQYF,TGTGCCAGCAGTCCCGGGACTAGCGGGAGGGAGACCCAGTACTTC
TRBJ1-1,many,TRBV3-1,.,CASSYRPGRSEAFF,TGTGCCAGCAGCTACCGCCCGGGGAGGTCTGAAGCTTTCTTT
TRBJ1-2,many,TRBV12-3/TRBV12-4,TRBD1,CASSLTRHRGGYGYTF,TGTGCCAGCAGTTTAACCCGACACAGGGGCGGGTATGGCTACACCTTC
TRBJ2-1,many,TRBV7-9,.,CASSSLGDPNNEQFF,TGTGCCAGCAGCTCCCTGGGGGACCCAAACAATGAGCAGTTCTTC
TRBJ1-2,many,TRBV19,.,CASSYTRYGYTF,TGTGCCAGTAGTTACACTCGATATGGCTACACCTTC
TRBJ2-3,many,TRBV2,.,CASTGQDTQYF,TGTGCCAGCACAGGGCAAGATACGCAGTATTTT
TRBJ2-7,many,TRBV6-2/TRBV6-3,TRBD2,CASSYSRLAGDYEQYF,TGTGCCAGCAGTTACTCGAGACTAGCGGGAGACTACGAGCAGTACTTC
TRBJ2-7,many,TRBV20-1,TRBD1,CSARDTGGFSYEQYF,TGCAGTGCTAGGGATACAGGGGGCTTTTCCTACGAGCAGTACTTC
TRBJ2-3,many,TRBV12-3/TRBV12-4,.,CASSPGRRDTQYF,TGTGCCAGCAGTCCAGGACGTAGAGATACGCAGTATTTT
TRBJ2-1,many,TRBV7-3,TRBD2,CASSLRGTSDDEQFF,TGTGCCAGCAGCTTAAGAGGGACTAGCGACGATGAGCAGTTCTTC
TRBJ1-4,.,TRBV5-6,TRBD1,CASSFRQGRFEKLFF,TGTGCCAGCAGCTTTCGACAGGGACGGTTTGAAAAACTGTTTTTT
TRBJ1-5,few,TRBV7-2,.,CASSLAHRSDQPQHF,TGTGCCAGCAGCTTAGCCCACAGGTCCGATCAGCCCCAGCATTTT
TRBJ2-3,many,TRBV7-8,TRBD1,CASSLLPGQGSADTQYF,TGTGCCAGCAGCTTGCTACCGGGACAGGGAAGCGCAGATACGCAGTATTTT
TRBJ1-2,many,TRBV7-9,.,CASSLGTAVLTNYGYTF,TGTGCCAGCAGCTTAGGGACAGCCGTTCTAACTAACTATGGCTACACCTTC
TRBJ2-3,many,TRBV6-1,TRBD1,CASSVPLGQGAKRGVTDTQYF,TGTGCCAGCAGTGTGCCCCTGGGACAGGGGGCAAAACGGGGGGTCACAGATACGCAGTATTTT
TRBJ2-7,.,TRBV29-1,TRBD2,CSVAGTSAQTYEQCF,TGCAGCGTTGCGGGGACTAGCGCCCAGACCTACGAGCAGTGCTTC
TRBJ1-1,many,TRBV27,TRBD1,CASSSRRGTGGRGGEAFF,TGTGCCAGCAGTTCAAGGAGAGGGACAGGGGGTCGGGGGGGTGAAGCTTTCTTT
TRBJ1-1,many,TRBV2,.,CASSNQGPEAFF,TGTGCCAGCAGTAATCAGGGACCTGAAGCTTTCTTT
TRBJ2-5,many,TRBV20-1,TRBD2,CSASRLAGGETQYF,TGCAGTGCTAGTCGGCTGGCGGGAGGTGAGACCCAGTACTTC